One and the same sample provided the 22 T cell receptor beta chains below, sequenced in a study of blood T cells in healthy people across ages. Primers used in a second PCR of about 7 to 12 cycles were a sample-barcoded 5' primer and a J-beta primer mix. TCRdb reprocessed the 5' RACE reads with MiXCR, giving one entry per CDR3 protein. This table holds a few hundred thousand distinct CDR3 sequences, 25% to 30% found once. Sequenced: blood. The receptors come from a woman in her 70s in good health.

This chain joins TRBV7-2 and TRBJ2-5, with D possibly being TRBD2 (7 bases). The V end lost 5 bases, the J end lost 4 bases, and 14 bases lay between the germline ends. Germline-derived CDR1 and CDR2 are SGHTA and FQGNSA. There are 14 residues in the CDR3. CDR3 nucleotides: TGTGCCAGCAGCATGGGGGGGGCTAGAGAGACCCAGTACTTC. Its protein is CASSMGGARETQYF.

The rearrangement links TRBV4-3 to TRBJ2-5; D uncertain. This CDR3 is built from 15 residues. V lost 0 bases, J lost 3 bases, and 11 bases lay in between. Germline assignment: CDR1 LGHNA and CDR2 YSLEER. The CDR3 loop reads CASSQDPREEETQYF. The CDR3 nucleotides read TGCGCCAGCAGCCAAGATCCCAGAGAAGAAGAGACCCAGTACTTC.

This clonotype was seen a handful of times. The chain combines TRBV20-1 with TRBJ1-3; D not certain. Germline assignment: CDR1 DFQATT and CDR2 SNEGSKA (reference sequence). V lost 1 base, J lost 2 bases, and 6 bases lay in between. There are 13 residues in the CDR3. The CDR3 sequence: CSARAPAGNTIYF. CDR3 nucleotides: TGCAGTGCTAGAGCACCCGCTGGAAACACCATATATTTT.

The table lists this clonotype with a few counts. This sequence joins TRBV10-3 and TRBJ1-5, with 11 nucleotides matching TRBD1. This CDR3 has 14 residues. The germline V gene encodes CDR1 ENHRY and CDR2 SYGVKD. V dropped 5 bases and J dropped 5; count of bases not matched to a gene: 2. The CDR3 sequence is CAISRDRGYQPQHF. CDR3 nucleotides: TGTGCCATCAGTAGGGACAGGGGGTATCAGCCCCAGCATTTT.

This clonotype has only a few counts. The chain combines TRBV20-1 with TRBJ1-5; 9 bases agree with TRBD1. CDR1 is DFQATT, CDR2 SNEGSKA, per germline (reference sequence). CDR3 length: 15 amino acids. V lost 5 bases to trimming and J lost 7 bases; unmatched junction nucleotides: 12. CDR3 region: CSACLQGADRQPQHF. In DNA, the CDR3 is TGCAGTGCTTGCTTACAGGGGGCGGACCGGCAGCCCCAGCATTTT.

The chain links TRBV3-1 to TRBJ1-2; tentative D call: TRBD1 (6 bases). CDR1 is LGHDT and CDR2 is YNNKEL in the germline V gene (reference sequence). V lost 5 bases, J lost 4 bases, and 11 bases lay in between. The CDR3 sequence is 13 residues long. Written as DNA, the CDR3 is TGTGCCAGCAGCAACAGGGTTGGCTATGGCTACACCTTC. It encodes CASSNRVGYGYTF.

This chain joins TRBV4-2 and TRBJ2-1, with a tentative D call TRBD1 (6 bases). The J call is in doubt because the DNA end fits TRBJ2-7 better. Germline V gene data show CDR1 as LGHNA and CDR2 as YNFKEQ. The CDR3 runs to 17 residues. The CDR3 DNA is TGTGCCAGCAGCCAGAGACCCCCGGACAGAGACTCCTACGAGCAGTACTTC. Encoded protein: CASSQRPPDRDSYEQYF.

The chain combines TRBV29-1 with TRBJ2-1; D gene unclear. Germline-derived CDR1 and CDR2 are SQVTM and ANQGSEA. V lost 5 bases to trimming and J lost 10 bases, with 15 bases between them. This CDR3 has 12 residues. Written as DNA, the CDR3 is TGCAGCGTTTACCACCAAACTCTAGAGCAGTTCTTC. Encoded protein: CSVYHQTLEQFF.

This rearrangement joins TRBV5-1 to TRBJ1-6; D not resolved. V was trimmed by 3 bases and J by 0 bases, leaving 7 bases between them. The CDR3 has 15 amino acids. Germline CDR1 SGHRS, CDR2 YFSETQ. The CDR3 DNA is TGCGCCAGCAGCTACGAACGCTCCTATAATTCACCCCTCCACTTT. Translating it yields CASSYERSYNSPLHF.

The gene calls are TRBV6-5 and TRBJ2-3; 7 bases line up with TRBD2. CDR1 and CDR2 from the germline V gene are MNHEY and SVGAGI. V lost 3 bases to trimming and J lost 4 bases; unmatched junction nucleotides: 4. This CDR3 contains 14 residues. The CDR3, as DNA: TGTGCCAGCAGTTATAGCGGGTTCTCAGATACGCAGTATTTT. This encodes CASSYSGFSDTQYF.

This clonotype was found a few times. The CDR3 loop reads CASSSDGATEAFF. DNA of the CDR3: TGTGCCAGCAGCTCCGATGGGGCGACTGAAGCTTTCTTT. This sequence joins TRBV7-3 and TRBJ1-1; D possibly corresponds to TRBD1 (5 bases). The germline V gene has CDR1 SGHTA and CDR2 FQGTGA. Between the trimmed V and J ends, which lost 4 bases and 5 bases, there was a span of 11 bases. This CDR3 contains 13 residues.

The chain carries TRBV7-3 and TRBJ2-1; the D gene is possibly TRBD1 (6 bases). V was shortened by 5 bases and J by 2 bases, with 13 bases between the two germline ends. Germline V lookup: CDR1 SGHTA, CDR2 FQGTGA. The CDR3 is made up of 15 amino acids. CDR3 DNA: TGTGCCAGCAGCGAACAGGGTGTCCCCTACAATGAGCAGTTCTTC. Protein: CASSEQGVPYNEQFF.

The CDR3 here is CASSLGNLIAAQETQYF. The DNA for the CDR3 is TGTGCCAGCAGCTTAGGGAATCTAATAGCGGCCCAAGAGACCCAGTACTTC. This rearrangement joins TRBV11-2 to TRBJ2-5, with D tentatively TRBD2 (6 bases). Germline V gene data show CDR1 as SGHAT and CDR2 as FQNNGV. The CDR3 consists of 17 residues. The V end was cut by 1 base, the J end by 1 base, with 16 bases between.

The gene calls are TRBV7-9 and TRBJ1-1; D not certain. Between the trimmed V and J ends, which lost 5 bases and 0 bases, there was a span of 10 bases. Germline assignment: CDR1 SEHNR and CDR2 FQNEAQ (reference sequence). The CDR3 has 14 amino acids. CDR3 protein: CASSRSTVNTEAFF. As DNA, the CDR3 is TGTGCCAGCAGCCGATCAACAGTGAACACTGAAGCTTTCTTT.

CDR3 coding DNA: TGTGCCAGCGGGGCTAGCGGGGGGACCCAGTACTTC. It specifies CASGASGGTQYF. The chain employs TRBV7-2 and TRBJ2-5; 10 nucleotides line up with TRBD2. Germline lookup yields CDR1 SGHTA and CDR2 FQGNSA. The CDR3 totals 12 residues. Trimming cost V 8 bases and J 7 bases; bases outside gene matches: 4.

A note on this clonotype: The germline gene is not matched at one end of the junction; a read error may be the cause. CDR3 loop: CASSPTVRVDYTRELFF. CDR3 DNA sequence: TGTGCCAGCAGCCCCACCGTCAGGGTCGACTACACCAGGGAGCTGTTTTTT. The chain recombines TRBV9 with TRBJ2-2; D is possibly TRBD1 or TRBD2 (5 bases each). The CDR3 is 17 amino acids. CDR1 and CDR2 from the germline V gene are SGDLS and YYNGEE.

CDR3 region: CASSQVGQQETQYF. The CDR3 DNA follows: TGTGCCAGCAGCCAAGTGGGCCAGCAAGAGACCCAGTACTTC. The gene calls are TRBV4-2 and TRBJ2-5; no clear D gene. V dropped 1 base and J dropped 2 bases, with 8 bases sitting between them. The CDR3 loop spans 14 amino acids. The V gene's germline CDR1 is LGHNA and CDR2 YNFKEQ.

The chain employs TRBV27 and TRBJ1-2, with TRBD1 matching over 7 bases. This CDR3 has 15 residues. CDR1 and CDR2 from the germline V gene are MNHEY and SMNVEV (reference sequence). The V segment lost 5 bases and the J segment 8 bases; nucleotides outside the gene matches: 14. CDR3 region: CASSQTTGKLEGYTF. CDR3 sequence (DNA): TGTGCCAGCAGTCAAACGACAGGGAAGCTCGAAGGCTACACCTTC.

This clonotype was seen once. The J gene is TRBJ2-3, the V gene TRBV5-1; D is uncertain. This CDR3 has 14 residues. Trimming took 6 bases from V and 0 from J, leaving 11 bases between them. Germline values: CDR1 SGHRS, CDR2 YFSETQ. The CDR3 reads CASTKGTSTDTQYF. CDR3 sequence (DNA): TGCGCCAGCACTAAGGGTACTAGCACAGATACGCAGTATTTT.

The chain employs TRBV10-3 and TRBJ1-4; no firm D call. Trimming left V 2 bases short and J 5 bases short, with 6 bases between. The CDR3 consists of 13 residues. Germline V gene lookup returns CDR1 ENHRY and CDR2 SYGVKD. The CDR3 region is CAISETRNEKLFF. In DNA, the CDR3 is TGTGCCATCAGTGAGACCCGAAATGAAAAACTGTTTTTT.

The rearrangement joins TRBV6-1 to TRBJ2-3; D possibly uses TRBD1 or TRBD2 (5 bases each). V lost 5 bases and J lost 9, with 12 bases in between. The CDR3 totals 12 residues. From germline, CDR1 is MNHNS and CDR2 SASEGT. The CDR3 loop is CASSYPRDTQYF. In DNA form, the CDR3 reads TGTGCCAGCAGTTACCCCCGGGACACGCAGTATTTT.

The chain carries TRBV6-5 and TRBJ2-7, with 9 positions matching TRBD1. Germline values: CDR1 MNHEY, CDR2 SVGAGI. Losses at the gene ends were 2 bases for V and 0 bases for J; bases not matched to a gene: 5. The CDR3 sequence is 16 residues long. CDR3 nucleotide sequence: TGTGCCAGCAGTTACACCCGGGACAGGGTCTCCTACGAGCAGTACTTC. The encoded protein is CASSYTRDRVSYEQYF.